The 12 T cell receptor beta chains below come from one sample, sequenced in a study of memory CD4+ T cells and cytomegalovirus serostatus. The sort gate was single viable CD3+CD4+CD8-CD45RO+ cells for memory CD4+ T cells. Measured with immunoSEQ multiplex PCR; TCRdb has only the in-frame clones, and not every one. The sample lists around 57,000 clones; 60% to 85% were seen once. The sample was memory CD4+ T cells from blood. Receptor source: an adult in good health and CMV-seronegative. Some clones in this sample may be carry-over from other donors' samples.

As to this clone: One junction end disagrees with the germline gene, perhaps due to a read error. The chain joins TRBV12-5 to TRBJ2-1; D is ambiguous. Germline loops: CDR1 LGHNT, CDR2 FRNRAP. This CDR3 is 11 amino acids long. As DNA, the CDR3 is TGTGCTAGTGGTTTGAATTGGGGTGTGATCTTC. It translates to CASGLNWGVIF.

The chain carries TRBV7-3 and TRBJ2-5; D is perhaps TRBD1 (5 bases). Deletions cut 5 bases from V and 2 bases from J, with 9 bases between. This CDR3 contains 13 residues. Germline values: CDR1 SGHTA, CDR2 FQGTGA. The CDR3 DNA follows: TGTGCCAGCAGCGCAGGGTCTCAAGAGACCCAGTACTTC. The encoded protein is CASSAGSQETQYF.

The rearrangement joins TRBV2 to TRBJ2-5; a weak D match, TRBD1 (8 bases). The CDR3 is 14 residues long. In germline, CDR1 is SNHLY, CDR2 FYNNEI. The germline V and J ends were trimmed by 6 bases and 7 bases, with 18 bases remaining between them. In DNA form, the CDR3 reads TGTGCCAGCAGGGGGGGGACAGGCGCAGGGACCCAGTACTTC. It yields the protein CASRGGTGAGTQYF.

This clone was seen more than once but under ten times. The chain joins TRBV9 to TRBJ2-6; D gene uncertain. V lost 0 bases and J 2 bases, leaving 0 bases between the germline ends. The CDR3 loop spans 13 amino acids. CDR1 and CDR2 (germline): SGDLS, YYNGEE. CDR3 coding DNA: TGTGCCAGCAGCGTAGCTGGGGCCAACGTCCTGACTTTC. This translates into CASSVAGANVLTF. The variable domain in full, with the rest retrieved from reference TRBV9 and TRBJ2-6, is DSGVTQTPKHLITATGQRVTLRCSPRSGDLSVYWYQQSLDQGLQFLIQYYNGEERAKGNILERFSAQQFPDLHSELNLSSLELGDSALYFCASSVAGANVLTFGAGSRLTVL.

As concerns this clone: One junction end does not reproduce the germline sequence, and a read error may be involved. Written as DNA, the CDR3 is TGTGCCAGCAGCTTAGATCAGAGAAGAGAGGCCCAGTACTTC. Protein product: CASSLDQRREAQYF. V and J are TRBV5-4 and TRBJ2-5; D gene uncertain. From germline, CDR1 is SGHNT and CDR2 YYREEE (reference sequence). This CDR3 comprises 14 residues.

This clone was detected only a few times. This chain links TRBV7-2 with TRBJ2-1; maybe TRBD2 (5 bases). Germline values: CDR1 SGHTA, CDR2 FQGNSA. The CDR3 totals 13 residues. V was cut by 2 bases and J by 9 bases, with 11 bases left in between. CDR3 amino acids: CASSLWGAGEQFF. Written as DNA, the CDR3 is TGTGCCAGCAGCTTATGGGGTGCGGGTGAGCAGTTCTTC.

The CDR3 reads CASSPGWLAGSQGYEQYF. CDR3 nucleotide sequence: TGCGCCAGCAGCCCTGGTTGGCTAGCGGGGAGCCAGGGCTACGAGCAGTACTTC. The chain has TRBV4-3 and TRBJ2-7; 9 bases are shared with TRBD2. Germline trimming cut 4 bases from V and 3 bases from J; bases unmatched to any gene: 16. Germline CDR1 and CDR2: LGHNA and YSLEER. There are 18 residues in the CDR3.

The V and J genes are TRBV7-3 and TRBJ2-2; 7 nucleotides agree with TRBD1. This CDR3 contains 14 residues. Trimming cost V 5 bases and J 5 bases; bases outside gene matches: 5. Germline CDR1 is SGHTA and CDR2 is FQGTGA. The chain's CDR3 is CASSTSRGTGELFF. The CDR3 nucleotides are TGTGCCAGCAGCACAAGCAGGGGGACCGGGGAGCTGTTTTTT.

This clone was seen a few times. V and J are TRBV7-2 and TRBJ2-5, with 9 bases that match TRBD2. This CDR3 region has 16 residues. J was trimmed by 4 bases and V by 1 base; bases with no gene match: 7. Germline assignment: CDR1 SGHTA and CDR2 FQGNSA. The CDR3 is CASSLVSGSGTETQYF. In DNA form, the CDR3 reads TGTGCCAGCAGCTTAGTTAGCGGGAGTGGTACAGAGACCCAGTACTTC.

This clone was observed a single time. The CDR3 nucleotides read TGTGCCAGCAGCTTAATAGGATTGCGGACTAGCGGGAGGGGTGAGCAGTTCTTC. This encodes CASSLIGLRTSGRGEQFF. This chain uses TRBV7-2 with TRBJ2-1, with 15 bases fitting TRBD2. CDR3 length: 18 amino acids. Germline-derived CDR1 and CDR2 are SGHTA and FQGNSA. V lost 2 bases and J lost 9; bases outside the gene matches: 11.

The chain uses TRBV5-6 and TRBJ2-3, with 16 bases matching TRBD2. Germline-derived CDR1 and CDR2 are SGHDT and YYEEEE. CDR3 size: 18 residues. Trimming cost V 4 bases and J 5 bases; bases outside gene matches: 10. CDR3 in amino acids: CASSKPGTSGRGGDTQYF. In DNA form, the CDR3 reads TGTGCCAGCAGCAAGCCCGGGACTAGCGGGAGGGGGGGAGATACGCAGTATTTT. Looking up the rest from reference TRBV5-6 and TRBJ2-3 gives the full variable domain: DAGVTQSPTHLIKTRGQQVTLRCSPKSGHDTVSWYQQALGQGPQFIFQYYEEEERQRGNFPDRFSGHQFPNYSSELNVNALLLGDSALYLCASSKPGTSGRGGDTQYFGPGTRLTVL.

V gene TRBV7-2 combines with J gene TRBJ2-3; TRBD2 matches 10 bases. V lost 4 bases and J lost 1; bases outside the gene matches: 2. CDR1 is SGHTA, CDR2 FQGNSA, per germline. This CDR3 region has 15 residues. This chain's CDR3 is CASSYSGGRTDTQYF. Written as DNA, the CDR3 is TGTGCCAGCAGCTATAGCGGGGGGCGCACAGATACGCAGTATTTT.